The sample holds a few counts of the clone carrying this T cell receptor beta chain. No antigen is known for it. V was pared by 2 bases and J by 6 bases, with 11 bases between. The germline gives CDR1 SGDLS, CDR2 YYNGEE. The CDR3 is 13 amino acids. These data are taken from a study of T-cell memory formation after mild COVID-19. Study-level information: Largely, TCR clusters stayed within a single donor.

Study results and caveats: Several responding clones turned up in pre-infection memory, indicating that cross-reactive memory may have taken part. The CD4+ clones that contracted clustered mainly within CM and EM, and the CD8+ clones concentrated in EMRA.

TCRdb called the 5' RACE reads again in MiXCR, with one record for every CDR3 protein. Seen here are 300,000 to 350,000 distinct CDR3 sequences, around 15% observed once, and the top ten hold about 21%. The material sequenced was PBMCs or a T cell subset sorted from them (not recorded which). The chain combines TRBV9 with TRBJ1-2; D is unresolved. The source is a man younger than 35 who had mild COVID-19 (a few samples of this study predate the infection). Cell type and time point are not known. In DNA form, the CDR3 reads TGTGCCAGCAGCGTGGCTGGGTACGATGGCTACACCTTC. Translated: CASSVAGYDGYTF. Together with reference TRBV9 and TRBJ1-2, the CDR3 gives the full variable domain: DSGVTQTPKHLITATGQRVTLRCSPRSGDLSVYWYQQSLDQGLQFLIQYYNGEERAKGNILERFSAQQFPDLHSELNLSSLELGDSALYFCASSVAGYDGYTFGSGTRLTVV.